The rows below give T cell receptor beta chains drawn from one sample of a study of blood T cell repertoires in COVID-19. Only in-frame clones appear in the TCRdb table, and some are missing; sequencing was by immunoSEQ multiplex PCR. The sample consists of over 250,000 clones, more than 80% of them appearing once. The sample was PBMCs or T cells enriched from blood (not recorded which). The receptors derive from a woman aged 25 to 39 who had recovered from COVID-19. Both conserved end residues are part of each CDR3. The order of the fields is CDR3 DNA, CDR3 protein, CDR3 length, D gene, J gene, V gene, clone size. D genes are given only for firm matches. Size tells how often a clone was seen (once, few, many) or the class of an expanded clone, and some rows leave it out.

CDR3nt: TGCGCCAGCAGTGTCATTGGACAGGGTGCCTACGAGCAGTACTTC
CDR3aa: CASSVIGQGAYEQYF
len: 15
d_gene: TRBD1
j_gene: TRBJ2-7
v_gene: TRBV10-1
abundance: .

CDR3nt: TGTGCCACCAGCAGAGATTTCGGGGTCGAGCAGTACTTC
CDR3aa: CATSRDFGVEQYF
len: 13
d_gene: .
j_gene: TRBJ2-7
v_gene: TRBV15
abundance: .

CDR3nt: TGCGCCAGCAGCCATACGCTAGCGGAGAGAGAGACCCAGTACTTC
CDR3aa: CASSHTLAERETQYF
len: 15
d_gene: TRBD2
j_gene: TRBJ2-5
v_gene: TRBV4-1
abundance: .

CDR3nt: TGTGCCAGTAGTCAGGGGCCTAGCACAGATACGCAGTATTTT
CDR3aa: CASSQGPSTDTQYF
len: 14
d_gene: .
j_gene: TRBJ2-3
v_gene: TRBV19
abundance: .

CDR3nt: TGTGCCAGCAGTTTTGGGCACGAGCAGTACTTC
CDR3aa: CASSFGHEQYF
len: 11
d_gene: .
j_gene: TRBJ2-7
v_gene: TRBV12-3/TRBV12-4
abundance: .

CDR3nt: TGTGCCAGCAGTTACGGCAGCGGGAGCAATGAGCAGTTCTTC
CDR3aa: CASSYGSGSNEQFF
len: 14
d_gene: TRBD2
j_gene: TRBJ2-1
v_gene: TRBV6-5
abundance: .

CDR3nt: TGTGCCAGCAGCTTAGGGGCAGTGATCAATGAAAAACTGTTTTTT
CDR3aa: CASSLGAVINEKLFF
len: 15
d_gene: .
j_gene: TRBJ1-4
v_gene: TRBV7-6
abundance: .

CDR3nt: TGTGCCAGCAGTTTGGGCCTATCCAGCGAGCAGTACTTC
CDR3aa: CASSLGLSSEQYF
len: 13
d_gene: .
j_gene: TRBJ2-7
v_gene: TRBV28
abundance: .

CDR3nt: TGTGCCACCAGTGATTACACCCCAGCGGGAGCAAGAGATACGCAGTATTTT
CDR3aa: CATSDYTPAGARDTQYF
len: 17
d_gene: TRBD2
j_gene: TRBJ2-3
v_gene: TRBV24-1
abundance: .

CDR3nt: TGTGCCAGCAGCTTAGATGTGGGACTAGAACACGAGCAGTACTTC
CDR3aa: CASSLDVGLEHEQYF
len: 15
d_gene: TRBD2
j_gene: TRBJ2-7
v_gene: TRBV11-2
abundance: .

CDR3nt: TGTGCCAGCAGCACTACCGGGACAGTCACCGGGGAGCTGTTTTTT
CDR3aa: CASSTTGTVTGELFF
len: 15
d_gene: TRBD1
j_gene: TRBJ2-2
v_gene: TRBV5-6
abundance: .

CDR3nt: TGTGCCAGCAGCTTGCAGCTGAGGGAGCAGTTCTTC
CDR3aa: CASSLQLREQFF
len: 12
d_gene: .
j_gene: TRBJ2-1
v_gene: TRBV13
abundance: .

CDR3nt: TGTGCCAGTAGTATAGACAGGGGCTATGAAGCTTTCTTT
CDR3aa: CASSIDRGYEAFF
len: 13
d_gene: .
j_gene: TRBJ1-1
v_gene: TRBV19
abundance: .

CDR3nt: TGTGCCACCAGTGATACCGGGACAGGGTCGGACAATGAGCAGTTCTTC
CDR3aa: CATSDTGTGSDNEQFF
len: 16
d_gene: TRBD1
j_gene: TRBJ2-1
v_gene: TRBV24-1
abundance: .

CDR3nt: TGTGCCAGCAGTTTGTTCCGGGGGTTCCCTGGAAACACCATATATTTT
CDR3aa: CASSLFRGFPGNTIYF
len: 16
d_gene: .
j_gene: TRBJ1-3
v_gene: TRBV28
abundance: .

CDR3nt: TGTGCCAGCAGAGACAGGATGAACACTGAAGCTTTCTTT
CDR3aa: CASRDRMNTEAFF
len: 13
d_gene: .
j_gene: TRBJ1-1
v_gene: TRBV27
abundance: .

CDR3nt: TGTGCCAGCAGTCTACAGGGGTTCTATAATTCACCCCTCCACTTT
CDR3aa: CASSLQGFYNSPLHF
len: 15
d_gene: TRBD1
j_gene: TRBJ1-6
v_gene: TRBV2
abundance: .

CDR3nt: TGTGCCAGCAGGCGTACCCTCCTAGCGGGGGCCTACAATGAGCAGTTCTTC
CDR3aa: CASRRTLLAGAYNEQFF
len: 17
d_gene: TRBD2
j_gene: TRBJ2-1
v_gene: TRBV28
abundance: once

CDR3nt: TGTGCCAGCAGCAGTGAGAACTATGGCTACACCTTC
CDR3aa: CASSSENYGYTF
len: 12
d_gene: .
j_gene: TRBJ1-2
v_gene: TRBV7-9
abundance: .

CDR3nt: TGTGCTAGCAGCCTTTCCGGACTAGCGGGAGCCAATGAGCAGTTCTTC
CDR3aa: CASSLSGLAGANEQFF
len: 16
d_gene: TRBD2
j_gene: TRBJ2-1
v_gene: TRBV7-7
abundance: .

CDR3nt: TGTGCCAGCAGGACAATCGGCGATGAGCAGTTCTTC
CDR3aa: CASRTIGDEQFF
len: 12
d_gene: .
j_gene: TRBJ2-1
v_gene: TRBV7-9
abundance: .

CDR3nt: TGTGCCAGCAAGGGGGACAACGCCCACAATGAGCAGTTCTTC
CDR3aa: CASKGDNAHNEQFF
len: 14
d_gene: .
j_gene: TRBJ2-1
v_gene: TRBV6-5
abundance: .

CDR3nt: TGTGCCAGTAGCGCCAGACAGGGGGTCCCTCAGCCCCAGCATTTT
CDR3aa: CASSARQGVPQPQHF
len: 15
d_gene: TRBD1
j_gene: TRBJ1-5
v_gene: TRBV19
abundance: .

CDR3nt: TGCGCCAGCAGTGGGACGACTAGCGGGATGGACACCGGGGAGCTGTTTTTT
CDR3aa: CASSGTTSGMDTGELFF
len: 17
d_gene: TRBD2
j_gene: TRBJ2-2
v_gene: TRBV10-1
abundance: .

CDR3nt: TGTGCCAGCAGTTACTCGATGGGTGGGGCTGGCTACACCTTC
CDR3aa: CASSYSMGGAGYTF
len: 14
d_gene: .
j_gene: TRBJ1-2
v_gene: TRBV6-5
abundance: .

CDR3nt: TGTGCCAGCAGCCGTACAGAGAACAATGAGCAGTTCTTC
CDR3aa: CASSRTENNEQFF
len: 13
d_gene: .
j_gene: TRBJ2-1
v_gene: TRBV13
abundance: .

CDR3nt: TGTGCCAGCAGCGTATATACCGGGACAGGGTATTCACCCCTCCACTTT
CDR3aa: CASSVYTGTGYSPLHF
len: 16
d_gene: TRBD1
j_gene: TRBJ1-6
v_gene: TRBV13
abundance: .

CDR3nt: TGCGCCAGTAGGACAGGGGGAAGCACAGATACGCAGTATTTT
CDR3aa: CASRTGGSTDTQYF
len: 14
d_gene: TRBD1
j_gene: TRBJ2-3
v_gene: TRBV5-1
abundance: .

CDR3nt: TGTGCCAGCAGCTTAGGACAGTTTTCTGCCATTCAGTACTTC
CDR3aa: CASSLGQFSAIQYF
len: 14
d_gene: .
j_gene: TRBJ2-4
v_gene: TRBV11-2
abundance: .

CDR3nt: TGTGCCAGCTCACCCCCGGGGATAACGAGCGCTGAAGCTTTCTTT
CDR3aa: CASSPPGITSAEAFF
len: 15
d_gene: .
j_gene: TRBJ1-1
v_gene: TRBV18
abundance: .

CDR3nt: TGTGCCAGCAGTCCCACGGGAAACGGCCAGCCCCAGCATTTT
CDR3aa: CASSPTGNGQPQHF
len: 14
d_gene: .
j_gene: TRBJ1-5
v_gene: TRBV28
abundance: .

CDR3nt: TGTGCCAGCAGCCGGAGACTAGCCGGGGAGCTGTTTTTT
CDR3aa: CASSRRLAGELFF
len: 13
d_gene: .
j_gene: TRBJ2-2
v_gene: TRBV11-3
abundance: once

CDR3nt: TGTGCCAGCATTGGGAAAGGGGATTCACCCCTCCACTTT
CDR3aa: CASIGKGDSPLHF
len: 13
d_gene: .
j_gene: TRBJ1-6
v_gene: TRBV28
abundance: .

CDR3nt: TGTGCCAGCAGCTGGACGTCAGGGCCCCCTAGGCGTGAGCAGTTCTTC
CDR3aa: CASSWTSGPPRREQFF
len: 16
d_gene: .
j_gene: TRBJ2-1
v_gene: TRBV7-2
abundance: .

CDR3nt: TGTGCCAGCAGCTACTTATGGGGGGTCCAGCCCCAGCATTTT
CDR3aa: CASSYLWGVQPQHF
len: 14
d_gene: .
j_gene: TRBJ1-5
v_gene: TRBV6-5
abundance: once

CDR3nt: TGCAGTGCTAGTACAGGGGACACCGGGGAGCTGTTTTTT
CDR3aa: CSASTGDTGELFF
len: 13
d_gene: TRBD1
j_gene: TRBJ2-2
v_gene: TRBV20-1
abundance: .

CDR3nt: TGCGCCAGCAGCCCAGGACTAACCTTCTCTGGAAACACCATATATTTT
CDR3aa: CASSPGLTFSGNTIYF
len: 16
d_gene: .
j_gene: TRBJ1-3
v_gene: TRBV4-1
abundance: .

CDR3nt: TGCGCCAGCAGCTTGTCGTTAAGTAACTACTACGAGCAGTACTTC
CDR3aa: CASSLSLSNYYEQYF
len: 15
d_gene: .
j_gene: TRBJ2-7
v_gene: TRBV5-1
abundance: .

CDR3nt: TGTGCCAGCAGACCGGGACAGGGGAACCTTCAGCCCCAGCATTTT
CDR3aa: CASRPGQGNLQPQHF
len: 15
d_gene: TRBD1
j_gene: TRBJ1-5
v_gene: TRBV27
abundance: once

CDR3nt: TGTGCCAGCAGTTACTCCCCTGGACTCTGGGGAGCGAACGAGCAGTACTTC
CDR3aa: CASSYSPGLWGANEQYF
len: 17
d_gene: .
j_gene: TRBJ2-7
v_gene: TRBV6-2/TRBV6-3
abundance: .

CDR3nt: TGTGCCAGCCGGACTAGCGGGACCTACGAGCAGTACTTC
CDR3aa: CASRTSGTYEQYF
len: 13
d_gene: TRBD2
j_gene: TRBJ2-7
v_gene: TRBV27
abundance: .

CDR3nt: TGTGCCAGCAGGCCCGGGACAGTGGGCACCGGGGAGCTGTTTTTT
CDR3aa: CASRPGTVGTGELFF
len: 15
d_gene: TRBD1
j_gene: TRBJ2-2
v_gene: TRBV6-5
abundance: .

CDR3nt: TGTGCCACCAGTGACCTCGGCGGGGCCTACGAGACCCAGTACTTC
CDR3aa: CATSDLGGAYETQYF
len: 15
d_gene: .
j_gene: TRBJ2-5
v_gene: TRBV24-1
abundance: .

CDR3nt: TGCGCCAGCAGCTTGGAGGGGGATCGCCAGCCCCAGCATTTT
CDR3aa: CASSLEGDRQPQHF
len: 14
d_gene: .
j_gene: TRBJ1-5
v_gene: TRBV5-1
abundance: .

CDR3nt: TGTGCCAGCACCCAGGGCGGGAGAACGTACATTCAGTACTTC
CDR3aa: CASTQGGRTYIQYF
len: 14
d_gene: TRBD2
j_gene: TRBJ2-4
v_gene: TRBV6-6
abundance: .

CDR3nt: TGTGCCAGCAGCCAAGATTGGAGGGGGCTAACTGAAGCTTTCTTT
CDR3aa: CASSQDWRGLTEAFF
len: 15
d_gene: TRBD1
j_gene: TRBJ1-1
v_gene: TRBV3-1/TRBV3-2
abundance: .

CDR3nt: TGTGCCAGCAGTTACCTCGGGACAGGGCGAAACAATGAGCAGTTCTTC
CDR3aa: CASSYLGTGRNNEQFF
len: 16
d_gene: TRBD1
j_gene: TRBJ2-1
v_gene: TRBV6-5
abundance: once

CDR3nt: TGTGCCAGTAGTAGCGGAGAGGGGGCCTACAATGAGCAGTTCTTC
CDR3aa: CASSSGEGAYNEQFF
len: 15
d_gene: .
j_gene: TRBJ2-1
v_gene: TRBV19
abundance: .

CDR3nt: TGTGCCAGCAGCCCGGGACAGTATGAAAAACTGTTTTTT
CDR3aa: CASSPGQYEKLFF
len: 13
d_gene: TRBD1
j_gene: TRBJ1-4
v_gene: TRBV7-9
abundance: .

CDR3nt: TGTGCCAGCCTCAGGACTAGCGTAACAGATACGCAGTATTTT
CDR3aa: CASLRTSVTDTQYF
len: 14
d_gene: TRBD2
j_gene: TRBJ2-3
v_gene: TRBV2
abundance: .

CDR3nt: TGTGCCAGCAGCTTAAGCGGGAGGGCAGGGACGCAGTATTTT
CDR3aa: CASSLSGRAGTQYF
len: 14
d_gene: TRBD2
j_gene: TRBJ2-3
v_gene: TRBV7-2
abundance: .

CDR3nt: TGTGCCAGTAGTACCCCGGAGTGGAGCGGCAGCTACGAGCAGTACTTC
CDR3aa: CASSTPEWSGSYEQYF
len: 16
d_gene: .
j_gene: TRBJ2-7
v_gene: TRBV19
abundance: .

CDR3nt: TGCAGCGTTGACCAGGTGTTGGGCTACACCTTC
CDR3aa: CSVDQVLGYTF
len: 11
d_gene: .
j_gene: TRBJ1-2
v_gene: TRBV29-1
abundance: .

CDR3nt: TGCGCCAGCAGCCCATACGGGACAGGGGGCCAGACAGATACGCAGTATTTT
CDR3aa: CASSPYGTGGQTDTQYF
len: 17
d_gene: TRBD1
j_gene: TRBJ2-3
v_gene: TRBV4-1
abundance: .

CDR3nt: TGTGCCAGCAGTCCCAACGGACAGGTATACAATGAGCAGTTCTTC
CDR3aa: CASSPNGQVYNEQFF
len: 15
d_gene: TRBD1
j_gene: TRBJ2-1
v_gene: TRBV27
abundance: .

CDR3nt: TGTGCCACCAGTGCTACCGGCCCAGGGAAGGGTCTTGCTGAAGCTTTCTTT
CDR3aa: CATSATGPGKGLAEAFF
len: 17
d_gene: .
j_gene: TRBJ1-1
v_gene: TRBV24-1
abundance: .

CDR3nt: TGTGCCAGCAGTCCGGAGACGGAGACCCAGTACTTC
CDR3aa: CASSPETETQYF
len: 12
d_gene: .
j_gene: TRBJ2-5
v_gene: TRBV28
abundance: .

CDR3nt: TGTGCCAGTCGACAGGAGGATTACAATGAGCAGTTCTTC
CDR3aa: CASRQEDYNEQFF
len: 13
d_gene: .
j_gene: TRBJ2-1
v_gene: TRBV27
abundance: .

CDR3nt: TGCGCCAGCAGCTTTCAGGGTTTCACTAATGAAAAACTGTTTTTT
CDR3aa: CASSFQGFTNEKLFF
len: 15
d_gene: .
j_gene: TRBJ1-4
v_gene: TRBV5-1
abundance: .